This TCR beta chain was captured in a study of T cells in placental villitis. About the full investigation: Two of the control placentae were from preterm deliveries, but examination found no significant pathology in either one. The study tested an allograft-versus-infection hypothesis by comparing placental TCR-beta repertoires in villitis of unknown etiology, unaffected controls matched for gestational age, and infectious villitis.

Ten to eleven control placentae without villitis were matched to the villitis of unknown etiology cases on the basis of gestational age at delivery. Placentae were collected after delivery and examined grossly and histologically before archival tissue was selected. Five 10-micron scrolls were cut from each FFPE block, and DNA was then isolated using the AllPrep DNA/RNA FFPE Tissue kit. DNA concentration and purity were checked by NanoDrop, and RNA quality was assessed on a Bioanalyzer. TCR-beta CDR3 regions were amplified from genomic DNA with the immunoSEQ v4 bias-controlled multiplex PCR assay, run blinded to group allocation. Reference gene primers were added alongside TCR-beta primers to estimate nucleated cell and T cell quantities per sample. Sequencing of the libraries was performed on an Illumina MiSeq with a 100-cycle paired-end protocol. The authors processed their data as follows. Diversity and richness were calculated in immunoSEQ Analyzer software, with richness determined by iChao1 and clonality derived from Pielou evenness and Shannon diversity (0-1, with higher values meaning less diverse). CDR3 amino acid sequences together with V/J genes were queried against VDJdb for CMV, EBV and influenza A specificities, with confidence 3 and substitution 2 applied. TCR-beta amino acid clonotype overlap between villitis of unknown etiology, infectious villitis and control repertoires was assessed with the Morisita-Horn index. Held by TCRdb, this immuneACCESS table contains in-frame sequences only and omits some clones. Under half of the omission traces to an unresolved V gene where checked; the cause of the rest is unknown. The V and J calls and the clone size are those of that table, but D and trimming were determined from the DNA. Here the sample has about 340 clones; 95% occur a single time. 6.5% to 8% of the sample belongs to the ten largest clones.

Overall results and qualifications from the work: Because the paraffin blocks included small amounts of decidua, some of the captured T cells, particularly in controls, may have been decidual rather than villous infiltrates. CMV-specific clone frequencies were higher in infectious CMV cases than in villitis of unknown etiology (0.011 vs 0.001), and the villitis of unknown etiology frequencies did not differ from those of controls. Sequencing bulk tissue could not tell helper, regulatory or cytotoxic T cells apart, could not separate maternal from fetal T cells, and left out gamma-delta receptors. Higher clonality was observed in villitis of unknown etiology placentae than in controls (median 0.057 versus 0.006, p=0.0025), a finding indicative of clonal expansion.

The CDR3 numbers 13 residues from cysteine through phenylalanine. Only the CDR3 part of the read is kept: 39 bases, read in frame from the first base. The V and J ends are trimmed by 9 bases and 11 bases, leaving 17 bases between them. Taken from the germline V gene, the CDR1 and CDR2 loops are SNHLY and FYNNEI. On this clone: No antigen is known for it. The record has no base qualities; no much larger clone is one base away.

The chain employs TRBV2 and TRBJ1-6; tentative D gene TRBD1, with 6 bases matching. The receptor was isolated from a human donor in good health; the placental T cells may come from both mother and fetus. Input material: placental tissue containing maternal and fetal cells. Read as DNA, the sequence is TGTGCCAGTGATGGGGACAAGGCAGCACCCCTCCACTTT. Translated, this gives CASDGDKAAPLHF.